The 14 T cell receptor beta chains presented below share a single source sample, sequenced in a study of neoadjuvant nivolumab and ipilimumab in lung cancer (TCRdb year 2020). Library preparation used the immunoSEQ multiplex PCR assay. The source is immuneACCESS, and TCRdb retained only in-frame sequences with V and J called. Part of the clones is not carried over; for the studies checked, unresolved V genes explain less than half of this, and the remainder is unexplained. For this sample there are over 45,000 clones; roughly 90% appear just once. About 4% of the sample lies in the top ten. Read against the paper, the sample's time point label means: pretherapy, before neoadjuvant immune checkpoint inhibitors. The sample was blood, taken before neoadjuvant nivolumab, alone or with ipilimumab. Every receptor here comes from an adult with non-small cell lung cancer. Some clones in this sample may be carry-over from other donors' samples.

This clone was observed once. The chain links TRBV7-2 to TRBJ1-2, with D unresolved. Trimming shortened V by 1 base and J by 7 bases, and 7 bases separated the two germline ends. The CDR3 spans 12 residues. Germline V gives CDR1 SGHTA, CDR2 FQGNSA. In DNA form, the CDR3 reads TGTGCCAGCAGCTTAGGGATCCTTGGCTACACCTTC. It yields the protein CASSLGILGYTF.

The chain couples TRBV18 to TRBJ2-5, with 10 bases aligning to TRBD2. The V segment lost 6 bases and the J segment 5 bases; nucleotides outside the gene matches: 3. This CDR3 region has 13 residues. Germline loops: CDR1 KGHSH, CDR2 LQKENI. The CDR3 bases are TGTGCCAGCTCCGGGACTAGCGCCGAGACCCAGTACTTC. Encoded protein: CASSGTSAETQYF. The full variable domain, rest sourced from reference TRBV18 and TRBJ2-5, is NAGVMQNPRHLVRRRGQEARLRCSPMKGHSHVYWYRQLPEEGLKFMVYLQKENIIDESGMPKERFSAEFPKEGPSILRIQQVVRGDSAAYFCASSGTSAETQYFGPGTRLLVL.

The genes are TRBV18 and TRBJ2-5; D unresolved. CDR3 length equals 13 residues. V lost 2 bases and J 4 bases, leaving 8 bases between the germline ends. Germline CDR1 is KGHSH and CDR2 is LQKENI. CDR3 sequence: CASSPVGIETQYF. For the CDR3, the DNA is TGTGCCAGCTCACCAGTAGGGATAGAGACCCAGTACTTC.

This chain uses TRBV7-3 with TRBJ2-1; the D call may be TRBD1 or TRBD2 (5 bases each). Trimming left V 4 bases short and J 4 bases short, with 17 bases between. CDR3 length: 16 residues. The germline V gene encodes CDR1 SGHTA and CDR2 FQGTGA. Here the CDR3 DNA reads TGTGCCAGCAGCTCCTCCGGGACCGAAAATTACAATGAGCAGTTCTTC. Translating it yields CASSSSGTENYNEQFF.

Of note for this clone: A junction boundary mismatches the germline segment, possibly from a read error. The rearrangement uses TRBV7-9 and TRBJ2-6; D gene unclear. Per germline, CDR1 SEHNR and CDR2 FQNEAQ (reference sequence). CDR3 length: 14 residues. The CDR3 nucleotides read TGTGCCAGCAGCGTAGCCTCTGGGGCCAACGTCCTGACTTTC. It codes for CASSVASGANVLTF. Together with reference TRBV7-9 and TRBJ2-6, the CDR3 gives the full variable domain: DTGVSQNPRHKITKRGQNVTFRCDPISEHNRLYWYRQTLGQGPEFLTYFQNEAQLEKSRLLSDRFSAERPKGSFSTLEIQRTEQGDSAMYLCASSVASGANVLTFGAGSRLTVL.

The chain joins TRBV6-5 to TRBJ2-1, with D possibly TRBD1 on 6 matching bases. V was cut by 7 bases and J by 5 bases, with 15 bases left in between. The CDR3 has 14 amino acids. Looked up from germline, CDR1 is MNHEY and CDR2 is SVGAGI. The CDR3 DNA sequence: TGTGCCAGCAAGGGACAAATTTTCAACAATGAGCAGTTCTTC. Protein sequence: CASKGQIFNNEQFF.

CDR3 sequence reads: CASSAGRQSNQPQHF. CDR3 DNA sequence: TGCGCCAGCAGTGCGGGACGGCAAAGCAATCAGCCCCAGCATTTT. The chain couples TRBV10-2 to TRBJ1-5; possibly TRBD1 for D (5 bases). Germline values: CDR1 WSHSY, CDR2 SAAADI. Trimming left V 4 bases short and J 1 base short, with 11 bases between. The CDR3 contains 15 residues.

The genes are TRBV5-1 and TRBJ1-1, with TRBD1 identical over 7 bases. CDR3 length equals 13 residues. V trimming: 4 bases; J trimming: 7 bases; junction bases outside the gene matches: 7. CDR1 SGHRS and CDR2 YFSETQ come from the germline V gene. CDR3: CASSPRQGLEAFF. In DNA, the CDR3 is TGCGCCAGCAGCCCCCGACAGGGCCTTGAAGCTTTCTTT.

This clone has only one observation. The CDR3 coding sequence is TGTGCCAGCAGTCTAGCGGGCCCTCCCTACGAGCAGTACTTC. Translating it yields CASSLAGPPYEQYF. This chain joins TRBV7-2 and TRBJ2-7; TRBD2 matches at 8 bases. V lost 6 bases and J lost 2; bases outside the gene matches: 6. The CDR3 length is 14 residues. Looked up from germline, CDR1 is SGHTA and CDR2 is FQGNSA.

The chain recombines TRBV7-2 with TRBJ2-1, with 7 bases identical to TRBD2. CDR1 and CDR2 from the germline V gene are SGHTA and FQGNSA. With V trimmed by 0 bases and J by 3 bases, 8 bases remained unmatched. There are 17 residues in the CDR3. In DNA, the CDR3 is TGTGCCAGCAGCTTAGCCGGTGCGGGAGCGGGCTACAATGAGCAGTTCTTC. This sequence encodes CASSLAGAGAGYNEQFF.

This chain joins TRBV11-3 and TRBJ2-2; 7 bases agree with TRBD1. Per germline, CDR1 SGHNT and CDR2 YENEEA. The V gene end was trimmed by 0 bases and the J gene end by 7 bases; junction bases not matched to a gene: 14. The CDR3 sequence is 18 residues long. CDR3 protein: CASSLDQGGSIASGELFF. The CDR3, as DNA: TGTGCCAGCAGCTTAGATCAAGGGGGCTCCATCGCTAGCGGGGAGCTGTTTTTT.

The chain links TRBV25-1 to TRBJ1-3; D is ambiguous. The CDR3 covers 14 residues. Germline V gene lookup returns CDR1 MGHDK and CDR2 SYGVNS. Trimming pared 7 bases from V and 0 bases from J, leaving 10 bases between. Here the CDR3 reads CASIGRNSGNTIYF. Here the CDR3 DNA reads TGTGCCAGCATCGGGCGGAACTCTGGAAACACCATATATTTT.

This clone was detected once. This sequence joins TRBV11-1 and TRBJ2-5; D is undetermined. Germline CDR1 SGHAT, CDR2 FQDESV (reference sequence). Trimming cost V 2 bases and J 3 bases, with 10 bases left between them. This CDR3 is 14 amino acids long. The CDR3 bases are TGTGCCAGCAGCTTACGCCCAACCGAAGAGACCCAGTACTTC. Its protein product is CASSLRPTEETQYF.

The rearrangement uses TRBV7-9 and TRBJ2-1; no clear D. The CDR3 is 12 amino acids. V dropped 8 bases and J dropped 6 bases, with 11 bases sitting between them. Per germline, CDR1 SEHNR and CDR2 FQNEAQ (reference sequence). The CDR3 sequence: CASGFLVNEQFF. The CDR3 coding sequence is TGTGCCAGCGGGTTCCTTGTCAATGAGCAGTTCTTC.